The clone carrying this T cell receptor beta chain has more than one count but fewer than ten. This entry comes from a study of blood T cell repertoires in COVID-19. Overall study: Specimens from acute and convalescent COVID-19 originated in the United States, Italy and Spain. From T cells, B-cell-depleted T cells, or PBMCs came the material, which was cDNA or gDNA.

Methods used by the authors: Amplification from reference gene primers served as the basis for estimated nucleated cell counts. Repertoires were generated with immunoSEQ multiplex PCR, while TCRdb's copy carries only in-frame clones and drops some. V and J calls and clone size are as listed in that table; D and trimming were resolved from the DNA. The data contain 36,000 or so clones, roughly nine tenths of them singletons. This CDR3 contains 15 residues. In germline, CDR1 is SGHRS, CDR2 YFSETQ. V lost 4 bases to trimming and J lost 8 bases; unmatched junction nucleotides: 9. The V call is TRBV5-1, the J call TRBJ2-2; 9 bases align to TRBD1. The receptor was derived from a human donor in a cohort sampled during active COVID-19. The sample comprised peripheral blood. CDR3 protein: CASSPRDRVLGELFF. CDR3 nucleotides: TGCGCCAGCAGCCCCCGGGACAGGGTACTAGGGGAGCTGTTTTTT.